Shown below are 22 T cell receptor beta chains from a single sample sequenced in a study of identical twins. Using its own MiXCR run on the 5' RACE reads, TCRdb lists one record per CDR3 protein. The repertoire includes under 300,000 distinct CDR3 sequences, 10% to 15% of them detected once, and around 4% sits in the top ten. The same data also went into a second study, on yellow fever vaccine responses in identical twins.

The sequencing sample was made of memory (CD45RO+) T cells sorted from blood. These TCRs come from a woman under 30 in good health.

This rearrangement joins TRBV7-9 to TRBJ1-6; D is unresolved. CDR3 length: 13 amino acids. V lost 1 base and J 10 bases, leaving 8 bases between the germline ends. Looked up from germline, CDR1 is SEHNR and CDR2 is FQNEAQ (reference sequence). The CDR3 bases are TGTGCCAGCAGCTTAGGGGAATACTCACCCCTCCACTTT. It codes for CASSLGEYSPLHF.

At least ten counts were recorded for this clonotype. The V gene is TRBV6-1, the J gene TRBJ2-3; 11 bases line up with TRBD2. Germline-derived CDR1 and CDR2 are MNHNS and SASEGT. V lost 4 bases, J lost 4 bases, and 7 bases stayed unmatched. The CDR3 length is 16 residues. The DNA of the CDR3 is TGTGCCAGCAGTGCCCTGACTAGCGGGGTTGCAGATACGCAGTATTTT. The encoded protein is CASSALTSGVADTQYF.

The gene calls are TRBV15 and TRBJ2-3; possibly TRBD2 for D (7 bases). The ends were cut back, 6 bases at V and 6 bases at J, with 19 bases in the middle. CDR3 length: 15 residues. Germline lookup yields CDR1 LNHNV and CDR2 YYDKDF (reference sequence). This CDR3 reads CATRTGGAPRDTQYF. The DNA for the CDR3 is TGTGCCACCAGGACTGGGGGGGCCCCGAGGGATACGCAGTATTTT.

The genes are TRBV27 and TRBJ1-5; 7 nucleotides agree with TRBD1. The CDR3 is made up of 15 amino acids. CDR1 is MNHEY, CDR2 SMNVEV, per germline (reference sequence). J gave up 2 bases and V 5 bases, and 6 bases lay outside the gene matches. This CDR3 reads CASSHRGLGNQPQHF. The CDR3 DNA is TGTGCCAGCAGTCACAGGGGTTTGGGCAATCAGCCCCAGCATTTT.

This clonotype has ten or more counts. The gene calls are TRBV7-6 and TRBJ2-3; tentatively, D is TRBD2 (6 bases). The CDR3 is made up of 15 amino acids. The germline V gene encodes CDR1 SGHVS and CDR2 FNYEAQ. V was cut by 4 bases and J by 3 bases, with 14 bases left in between. The CDR3 protein is CASSSKGGVTDTQYF. The DNA of the CDR3 is TGTGCCAGCAGCTCGAAAGGAGGGGTGACAGATACGCAGTATTTT. Drawing the rest from reference TRBV7-6 and TRBJ2-3, the complete variable domain is GAGVSQSPRYKVTKRGQDVALRCDPISGHVSLYWYRQALGQGPEFLTYFNYEAQQDKSGLPNDRFSAERPEGSISTLTIQRTEQRDSAMYRCASSSKGGVTDTQYFGPGTRLTVL.

This clonotype occurred a few times. This chain uses TRBV7-2 with TRBJ1-1, with TRBD1 identical over 12 bases. This CDR3 spans 14 amino acids. After removal of 5 bases from V and 4 bases from J, the junction contained 2 bases not matched to a gene. The germline gives CDR1 SGHTA, CDR2 FQGNSA. The CDR3 sequence is CASSRDRGRTEAFF. The DNA for the CDR3 is TGTGCCAGCAGCCGGGACAGGGGGCGCACTGAAGCTTTCTTT.

This sequence joins TRBV15 and TRBJ2-3; 8 bases match TRBD2. Looked up from germline, CDR1 is LNHNV and CDR2 is YYDKDF (reference sequence). The V and J ends lost 0 bases and 2 bases, in that order; junction bases with no gene match: 19. The CDR3 loop spans 21 amino acids. CDR3 sequence reads: CATSRDRGRGAGSRATDTQYF. The CDR3, as DNA: TGTGCCACCAGCAGAGATCGCGGGCGGGGGGCCGGTAGCCGAGCCACAGATACGCAGTATTTT.

This clonotype was found a few times. This sequence joins TRBV7-9 and TRBJ1-5; D is perhaps TRBD1 (6 bases). Trimming stripped 3 bases from V and 7 bases from J, with 10 bases between. In germline, CDR1 is SEHNR, CDR2 FQNEAQ (reference sequence). The CDR3 is 13 residues long. The CDR3 DNA follows: TGTGCCAGCAGCTTTGGGGGGCCCCAGCCCCAGCATTTT. It translates to CASSFGGPQPQHF.

The chain joins TRBV7-2 to TRBJ2-3; TRBD2 agrees at 9 bases. The CDR3 contains 16 residues. V lost 5 bases, J lost 3 bases, and 9 bases stayed unmatched. Germline V gene data show CDR1 as SGHTA and CDR2 as FQGNSA. This CDR3 is CASSRRPAGGTDTQYF. CDR3 DNA: TGTGCCAGCAGCCGGAGGCCGGCGGGGGGGACAGATACGCAGTATTTT.

As DNA, the CDR3 is TGTGCCAGCAGCTTGTCGGACAGGGGGTTCCAAGAGACCCAGTACTTC. Its translation: CASSLSDRGFQETQYF. The V and J genes are TRBV7-9 and TRBJ2-5, with TRBD1 identical over 10 bases. The germline gives CDR1 SEHNR, CDR2 FQNEAQ (reference sequence). Trimming removed 3 bases from V and 1 base from J; junction bases left unmatched: 5. CDR3 length equals 16 residues.

This clonotype has more than one count but fewer than ten. Germline is not matched at one junction end, which may reflect a read error. DNA for the CDR3: TGCGCCAGCAGACAAGGGTTAAGGGGCGGCACCGGGGAGCTGTTTTTT. Its protein is CASRQGLRGGTGELFF. V and J are TRBV4-1 and TRBJ2-2, with D possibly TRBD1 on 5 matching bases. CDR3 length: 16 residues. Germline loops: CDR1 MGHRA, CDR2 YSYEKL.

Only a few counts were recorded for this clonotype. The V and J genes are TRBV11-2 and TRBJ1-1; TRBD1 is a possible D gene (5 bases). CDR3 length equals 14 residues. The V end lost 1 base, the J end lost 4 bases, and 10 bases lay between the germline ends. Germline CDR1 SGHAT, CDR2 FQNNGV. The CDR3 DNA is TGTGCCAGCAGCTTAGGGGGGATGGGCACTGAAGCTTTCTTT. Residues: CASSLGGMGTEAFF.

This clonotype was seen more than once but under ten times. V is TRBV9 and J is TRBJ2-5, with TRBD1 as a possible D gene (6 bases). The CDR3 contains 13 residues. V was pared by 5 bases and J by 3 bases, with 11 bases between. CDR1 is SGDLS, CDR2 YYNGEE, per germline. CDR3 region: CASRARTEETQYF. CDR3 sequence (DNA): TGTGCCAGCAGGGCCCGGACAGAAGAGACCCAGTACTTC.

This clonotype was picked up one time. The rearrangement links TRBV6-2 or TRBV6-3 to TRBJ2-7, with 13 bases that match TRBD2. This CDR3 spans 18 amino acids. Germline V gene lookup returns CDR1 MNHEY and CDR2 SVGEGT. CDR3 sequence reads: CAGSDRGTSGTISYEQYF. CDR3 DNA sequence: TGTGCAGGCAGCGACCGCGGGACTAGCGGGACGATCTCCTACGAGCAGTACTTC.

This clonotype was detected only a few times. This chain joins TRBV9 and TRBJ2-1; TRBD2 matches 7 bases. The CDR3 is made up of 15 amino acids. J gave up 8 bases and V 4 bases, and 12 bases lay outside the gene matches. Per germline, CDR1 SGDLS and CDR2 YYNGEE. The CDR3 bases are TGTGCCAGCAGCCCCCGACTAGCTTGGGGGGATGAGCAGTTCTTC. Encoded protein: CASSPRLAWGDEQFF.

At least ten counts were recorded for this clonotype. The CDR3 reads CASSPRRDGANVLTF. CDR3 in DNA: TGTGCCAGCTCACCACGGAGGGATGGGGCCAACGTCCTGACTTTC. The chain employs TRBV18 and TRBJ2-6; D might be TRBD2 (6 bases). The CDR3 covers 15 residues. CDR1 and CDR2 (germline): KGHSH, LQKENI. The ends were cut back, 1 base at V and 3 bases at J, with 7 bases in the middle. The complete variable domain, with remaining parts taken from reference TRBV18 and TRBJ2-6, reads NAGVMQNPRHLVRRRGQEARLRCSPMKGHSHVYWYRQLPEEGLKFMVYLQKENIIDESGMPKERFSAEFPKEGPSILRIQQVVRGDSAAYFCASSPRRDGANVLTFGAGSRLTVL.

This clonotype was detected a few times. The J gene is TRBJ2-7, the V gene TRBV10-3, with D hard to call. Deletions cut 5 bases from V and 2 bases from J, with 4 bases between. In germline, CDR1 is ENHRY, CDR2 SYGVKD. There are 11 residues in the CDR3. CDR3 sequence: CAISTAYEQYF. CDR3 nucleotides: TGTGCCATCAGTACGGCCTACGAGCAGTACTTC.

This clonotype has just a few counts. The rearrangement links TRBV29-1 to TRBJ2-2; TRBD2 aligns across 15 bases. Germline V gene lookup returns CDR1 SQVTM and CDR2 ANQGSEA. The CDR3 contains 16 residues. V dropped 6 bases and J dropped 7; count of bases not matched to a gene: 9. CDR3 bases: TGCAGCGTCTCAGGACTAGCGGGGGGGCCCGGCGGGGAGCTGTTTTTT. Its protein product is CSVSGLAGGPGGELFF.

This clonotype was counted ten times or more. The V gene is TRBV24-1, the J gene TRBJ2-3, with D unclear. Trimming took off 2 bases at V and 10 bases at J, with 18 bases between the two ends. Germline V lookup: CDR1 KGHDR, CDR2 SFDVKD. This CDR3 contains 15 residues. CDR3: CATSDSWRTGTSQYF. The CDR3 DNA reads as TGTGCCACCAGTGATTCGTGGCGGACGGGTACATCGCAGTATTTT.

This clonotype was recorded many times. The chain combines TRBV5-1 with TRBJ2-2, with a possible D match to TRBD1 (5 bases). Germline-derived CDR1 and CDR2 are SGHRS and YFSETQ. This CDR3 is built from 14 residues. V lost 3 bases and J lost 6, with 12 bases in between. CDR3: CASSSFTGSGELFF. CDR3 bases: TGCGCCAGCAGCTCCTTTACAGGCTCCGGGGAGCTGTTTTTT.

This chain joins TRBV5-1 and TRBJ2-5; D possibly matches TRBD1 or TRBD2 (5 bases each). Per germline, CDR1 SGHRS and CDR2 YFSETQ. The CDR3 is made up of 14 amino acids. Trimming took off 2 bases at V and 3 bases at J, with 11 bases between the two ends. The CDR3 spells CASSFAGTEETQYF. The CDR3 nucleotides are TGCGCCAGCAGCTTCGCAGGGACCGAAGAGACCCAGTACTTC.

The chain employs TRBV7-2 and TRBJ1-2, with D possibly matching TRBD1 (5 bases). The CDR3 runs 14 residues. Per the germline V gene, CDR1 is SGHTA and CDR2 is FQGNSA. Trimming removed 0 bases from V and 5 bases from J, with 10 bases in between. This CDR3 reads CASSLAAGSYGYTF. CDR3 sequence (DNA): TGTGCCAGCAGCTTAGCGGCAGGGAGTTATGGCTACACCTTC.